Following are 25 T cell receptor beta chains from one sample sequenced in a study of T-cell reconstitution after alpha-beta-depleted transplantation in children (dated by TCRdb to 2016 to 2017). The sample's treatment or condition label, decoded: allogeneic hematopoietic cell transplantation with graft depleted of TCRalphabeta T cells and CD19 B cells. To prepare the library, PCR was applied. TCRdb lists the instrument as Illumina HiSeq 2500. TCR library preparation used molecular barcoding, with unique molecular identifiers applied to normalize quantification of the TCRbeta repertoire. Clones were called with MiXCR by TCRdb after fastp trimmed the public reads at Q25, and only in-frame beta chains were retained. One record per CDR3 amino acid sequence lists the most common genes and DNA. This sample is represented by around 490,000 distinct CDR3 sequences; about an eighth of them were singletons. The ten largest account for around 15% of the sample.

Specimen: PBMCs, mostly from graft donor cells, collected 180 days after TCRalphabeta/CD19-depleted stem cell transplant. These receptor sequences come from a female patient aged 2-9 years who had a stem cell transplant for aplastic anemia, so the T cells may come from the graft donor.

This clonotype turned up a few times. This sequence joins TRBV6-5 and TRBJ1-5; D is unresolved. The CDR3 has 13 amino acids. Trimming cost V 0 bases and J 9 bases, with 9 bases left between them. Germline CDR1 is MNHEY and CDR2 is SVGAGI. CDR3 protein: CASSYSSSRPQHF. As DNA, the CDR3 is TGTGCCAGCAGTTACTCCTCCTCCCGGCCCCAGCATTTT.

In this sample, this clonotype turned up many times. The V call is TRBV12-3 or TRBV12-4, the J call TRBJ2-7, with 10 bases lining up with TRBD2. The V gene end was trimmed by 7 bases and the J gene end by 2 bases; junction bases not matched to a gene: 2. The CDR3 is 13 residues long. This chain's CDR3 is CASTTSGPYEQYF. CDR3 coding DNA: TGTGCCAGCACGACTAGCGGGCCCTACGAGCAGTACTTC.

This clonotype occurred a few times. The rearrangement uses TRBV20-1 and TRBJ2-1; D call uncertain. The CDR3 sequence is 9 residues long. Germline CDR1 and CDR2: DFQATT and SNEGSKA (reference sequence). CDR3 region: CRPDNEQFF. For the CDR3, the DNA is TGCAGGCCTGACAATGAGCAGTTCTTC.

This clonotype has just a few counts. The genes are TRBV20-1 and TRBJ2-3, with D maybe TRBD2 (6 bases). Deletions cut 0 bases from V and 3 bases from J, with 19 bases between. Germline V CDR1 and CDR2: DFQATT, SNEGSKA (reference sequence). CDR3 length: 17 amino acids. CDR3 protein: CSARDPRRVTFTDTQYF. DNA of the CDR3: TGCAGTGCTAGAGATCCCAGGAGGGTTACGTTTACAGATACGCAGTATTTT.

This clonotype was counted a few times. The J gene is TRBJ1-2, the V gene TRBV6-5; D perhaps matches TRBD1 (6 bases). The CDR3 is 13 amino acids. Looked up from germline, CDR1 is MNHEY and CDR2 is SVGAGI. Trimming took off 4 bases at V and 2 bases at J, with 8 bases between the two ends. CDR3 sequence: CASSSGVNYGYTF. The DNA of the CDR3 is TGTGCCAGCAGTTCAGGGGTCAACTATGGCTACACCTTC.

The rearrangement uses TRBV19 and TRBJ2-2; the D call may be TRBD1 or TRBD2 (6 bases each). CDR1 and CDR2 (germline): LNHDA, SQIVND (reference sequence). Trimming stripped 7 bases from V and 1 base from J, with 16 bases between. The CDR3 is 16 residues long. CDR3 sequence reads: CASTLFGGRNTGELFF. CDR3 DNA sequence: TGTGCCAGTACCCTCTTCGGGGGCAGGAACACCGGGGAGCTGTTTTTT.

The chain links TRBV29-1 to TRBJ1-1; 7 nucleotides align to TRBD1. J gave up 11 bases and V 5 bases, and 5 bases lay outside the gene matches. The CDR3 covers 10 residues. Germline V lookup: CDR1 SQVTM, CDR2 ANQGSEA. The CDR3, as DNA: TGCAGCGTTAGGCTACAGGGGGCTTTCTTT. The encoded protein is CSVRLQGAFF.

This clonotype has more than one count but fewer than ten. This rearrangement joins TRBV4-2 to TRBJ2-1; D could derive from TRBD1 or TRBD2 (5 bases each). The germline CDR1 and CDR2 sequences are LGHNA and YNFKEQ. V was clipped by 3 bases and J by 0 bases, with 24 bases between them. The CDR3 spans 20 residues. This CDR3 is CASSQGPFWGTGSSYNEQFF. The DNA of the CDR3 is TGTGCCAGCAGCCAGGGACCCTTTTGGGGCACCGGTAGCTCCTACAATGAGCAGTTCTTC.

Many counts were recorded for this clonotype. The gene calls are TRBV29-1 and TRBJ2-2; D ambiguous. The CDR3 totals 12 residues. Germline assignment: CDR1 SQVTM and CDR2 ANQGSEA. Trimming took off 5 bases at V and 8 bases at J, with 12 bases between the two ends. The CDR3 spells CSVRRNAGELFF. CDR3 coding DNA: TGCAGCGTTCGGCGCAACGCTGGGGAGCTGTTTTTT.

There are many counts of this clonotype. This chain joins TRBV18 and TRBJ2-7; 9 positions agree with TRBD1. Germline lookup yields CDR1 KGHSH and CDR2 LQKENI. V lost 5 bases and J lost 7; bases outside the gene matches: 6. This CDR3 is 13 amino acids long. The CDR3 sequence is CASSKQGAWEQYF. Written as DNA, the CDR3 is TGTGCCAGCTCAAAACAGGGGGCGTGGGAGCAGTACTTC.

This clonotype has a count of ten or more. The CDR3 protein is CASSLLSWDTHYEQYV. The DNA of the CDR3 is TGTGCCAGCAGCTTACTTTCTTGGGACACTCACTACGAGCAGTACGTC. The chain uses TRBV11-2 and TRBJ2-7; tentative D call: TRBD1 (6 bases). Deletions cut 2 bases from V and 3 bases from J, with 17 bases between. Germline V gives CDR1 SGHAT, CDR2 FQNNGV. This CDR3 spans 16 amino acids.

This chain joins TRBV6-5 and TRBJ1-5; 7 nucleotides line up with TRBD1. Germline CDR1 MNHEY, CDR2 SVGAGI. Trimming at V came to 2 bases and at J to 9 bases, leaving 10 bases not matched to a gene. The CDR3 sequence is 15 residues long. In nucleotides, the CDR3 is TGTGCCAGCAGTTACGACGGGACAGCCCCAAGGCCCCAGCATTTT. The encoded protein is CASSYDGTAPRPQHF.

The sample holds a few counts of this clonotype. The chain is built from TRBV15 and TRBJ1-6; the D gene is possibly TRBD1 (6 bases). This CDR3 contains 14 residues. Germline assignment: CDR1 LNHNV and CDR2 YYDKDF (reference sequence). Trimming left V 5 bases short and J 9 bases short, with 14 bases between. The CDR3 loop is CATSPRGRSSPLHF. DNA of the CDR3: TGTGCCACCAGCCCGAGGGGGAGGTCTTCACCCCTCCACTTT. Based on the CDR3 plus reference TRBV15 and TRBJ1-6, the full variable domain is DAMVIQNPRYQVTQFGKPVTLSCSQTLNHNVMYWYQQKSSQAPKLLFHYYDKDFNNEADTPDNFQSRRPNTSFCFLDIRSPGLGDTAMYLCATSPRGRSSPLHFGNGTRLTVT.

This rearrangement joins TRBV7-2 to TRBJ2-7; D not resolved. Trimming removed 7 bases at V and 3 bases at J, with 19 bases between. The CDR3 loop spans 15 amino acids. From germline, CDR1 is SGHTA and CDR2 FQGNSA. The CDR3 DNA follows: TGTGCCAGCAACTATAGGCCATCCACACACTACGAGCAGTACTTC. Protein sequence: CASNYRPSTHYEQYF.

The V and J genes are TRBV7-8 and TRBJ1-2; perhaps TRBD1 as D (5 bases). The length of the CDR3 is 15 residues. V shed 7 bases and J shed 5 bases, with 20 bases lying between them. Germline lookup yields CDR1 SGHVS and CDR2 FQNEAQ. CDR3 DNA: TGTGCCAGCAAGGGGCCGGACACCACTCAATATGGCTACACCTTC. This codes for CASKGPDTTQYGYTF.

The sample holds a few counts of this clonotype. The chain combines TRBV19 with TRBJ2-5; possibly TRBD2 for D (5 bases). Germline V gene lookup returns CDR1 LNHDA and CDR2 SQIVND (reference sequence). Trimming cost V 5 bases and J 1 base, with 14 bases left between them. There are 15 residues in the CDR3. CDR3 loop: CASSWASRAQETQYF. CDR3 coding DNA: TGTGCCAGTAGTTGGGCTTCGAGGGCCCAAGAGACCCAGTACTTC.

This clonotype has just a few counts. The chain employs TRBV7-2 and TRBJ1-4; D gene unclear. The CDR3 spans 15 residues. CDR1 and CDR2 from the germline V gene are SGHTA and FQGNSA. V lost 5 bases, J lost 14 bases, and 24 bases lay in between. The CDR3 bases are TGTGCCAGCAGCCAACCGGGCGGCAGCGCCGGTAGGCTGTTTTTT. This sequence encodes CASSQPGGSAGRLFF.

Only a few counts were recorded for this clonotype. This sequence joins TRBV12-3 or TRBV12-4 and TRBJ2-5; 14 bases match TRBD2. This CDR3 has 14 amino acids. The junction had 4 bases not matched to a gene; V was cut back by 8 bases and J by 5 bases. This CDR3 is CASRLAGGGETQYF. CDR3 DNA: TGTGCCAGCCGACTAGCGGGAGGGGGCGAGACCCAGTACTTC.

This clonotype was counted a few times. The J gene is TRBJ1-2, the V gene TRBV29-1, with D tentatively TRBD1 (5 bases). Trimming removed 5 bases from V and 8 bases from J, with 12 bases in between. Germline V CDR1 and CDR2: SQVTM, ANQGSEA. The CDR3 length is 11 residues. CDR3 sequence: CSVIGARGYTF. CDR3 coding DNA: TGCAGCGTTATTGGGGCGCGAGGCTACACCTTC.

This clonotype showed up just a few times. The chain links TRBV5-1 to TRBJ2-2; TRBD2 is a possible D gene (6 bases). The length of the CDR3 is 17 residues. V was clipped by 0 bases and J by 7 bases, with 19 bases between them. Germline values: CDR1 SGHRS, CDR2 YFSETQ. CDR3 residues: CASSLAYRAMGGGELFF. CDR3 sequence (DNA): TGCGCCAGCAGCTTGGCCTACCGGGCCATGGGAGGCGGGGAGCTGTTTTTT.

V is TRBV7-9 and J is TRBJ2-1; D is uncertain. Trimming cost V 5 bases and J 4 bases, with 9 bases left between them. Germline V gene sequence: CDR1 SEHNR, CDR2 FQNEAQ (reference sequence). This CDR3 comprises 13 residues. CDR3 DNA sequence: TGTGCCAGCAGCGGACGCGGTTACAATGAGCAGTTCTTC. Its translation: CASSGRGYNEQFF.

This chain uses TRBV15 with TRBJ2-3; the match to TRBD2 covers 13 bases. J was trimmed by 0 bases and V by 0 bases; bases with no gene match: 3. Germline assignment: CDR1 LNHNV and CDR2 YYDKDF (reference sequence). The CDR3 sequence is 18 residues long. In DNA, the CDR3 is TGTGCCACCAGCAGAGATTTGGGACTAGCGGGAAGCACAGATACGCAGTATTTT. It is translated as CATSRDLGLAGSTDTQYF.

The CDR3, as DNA: TGTGCCAGCAGAGGGACTAGCGGATACAATGAGCAGTTCTTC. It encodes CASRGTSGYNEQFF. The chain recombines TRBV3-1 with TRBJ2-1; 11 bases align to TRBD2. CDR1 and CDR2 (germline): LGHDT, YNNKEL (reference sequence). V trimming: 6 bases; J trimming: 4 bases; junction bases outside the gene matches: 2. The CDR3 covers 14 residues.

This clonotype occurred many times. This rearrangement joins TRBV20-1 to TRBJ2-1; D possibly corresponds to TRBD2 (5 bases). Germline V gene lookup returns CDR1 DFQATT and CDR2 SNEGSKA (reference sequence). This CDR3 spans 13 amino acids. DNA for the CDR3: TGCAGCGTCCGTTCGGGGATCAAAAATGAGCAGTTCTTC. Its translation is CSVRSGIKNEQFF.

At least ten counts were recorded for this clonotype. J is TRBJ2-7 and V is TRBV9; 9 nucleotides align to TRBD1. The V gene's germline CDR1 is SGDLS and CDR2 YYNGEE. CDR3 length equals 15 residues. The V gene end was trimmed by 0 bases and the J gene end by 3 bases; junction bases not matched to a gene: 4. The CDR3: CASSVDPTGGYEQYF. The CDR3 DNA follows: TGTGCCAGCAGCGTAGATCCGACAGGGGGCTACGAGCAGTACTTC.